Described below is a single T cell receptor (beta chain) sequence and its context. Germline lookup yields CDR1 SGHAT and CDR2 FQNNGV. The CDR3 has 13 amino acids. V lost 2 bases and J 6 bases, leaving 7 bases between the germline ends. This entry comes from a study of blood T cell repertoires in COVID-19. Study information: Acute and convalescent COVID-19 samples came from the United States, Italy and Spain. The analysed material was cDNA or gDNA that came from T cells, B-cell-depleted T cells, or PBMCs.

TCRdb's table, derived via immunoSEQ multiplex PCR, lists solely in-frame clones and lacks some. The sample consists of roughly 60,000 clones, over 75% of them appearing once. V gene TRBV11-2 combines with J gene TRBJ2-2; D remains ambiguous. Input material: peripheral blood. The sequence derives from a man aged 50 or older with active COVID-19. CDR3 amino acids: CASSLLRAGELFF. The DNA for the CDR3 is TGTGCCAGCAGCTTACTACGGGCCGGGGAGCTGTTTTTT.